This entry lists 29 T cell receptor beta chains sequenced from one sample in a study of shared clonotypes between healthy human individuals. Sequencing was performed with immunoSEQ multiplex PCR; in TCRdb, only in-frame clones are kept and a portion is missing. The sample consists of roughly 1 million clones, approximately 70% of them appearing once. Sequencing was carried out using memory CD4+ T cells sorted from blood. Subset described: CD45RA-negative fraction. These receptors all stem from a man younger than 30 in good health.

This chain uses TRBV30 with TRBJ1-6; 7 bases are a match to TRBD1. Germline-derived CDR1 and CDR2 are GTSNPN and SVGIG (reference sequence). V lost 7 bases, J lost 7 bases, and 13 bases stayed unmatched. The CDR3 length is 15 residues. The CDR3 protein is CASGGSGPTNSPLHF. In DNA, the CDR3 is TGTGCCTCAGGGGGATCAGGACCCACCAATTCACCCCTCCACTTT.

The chain joins TRBV5-5 to TRBJ2-7, with D uncertain. Trimming took 1 base from V and 0 from J, leaving 8 bases between them. The CDR3 loop spans 14 amino acids. Per the germline V gene, CDR1 is SGHKS and CDR2 is YYEKEE (reference sequence). In DNA, the CDR3 is TGTGCCAGCAGCTTGAGACGGCACTCCTACGAGCAGTACTTC. Its protein is CASSLRRHSYEQYF.

The rearrangement joins TRBV28 to TRBJ1-4; D not certain. Germline-derived CDR1 and CDR2 are MDHEN and SYDVKM. This CDR3 region has 19 residues. V was pared by 5 bases and J by 6 bases, with 28 bases between. In DNA form, the CDR3 reads TGTGCCAGCAGTCCCCTATTCGGACCATTTCAACTAATGCATGAAAAACTGTTTTTT. Protein sequence: CASSPLFGPFQLMHEKLFF. Filled out from reference TRBV28 and TRBJ1-4, the complete variable domain reads DVKVTQSSRYLVKRTGEKVFLECVQDMDHENMFWYRQDPGLGLRLIYFSYDVKMKEKGDIPEGYSVSREKKERFSLILESASTNQTSMYLCASSPLFGPFQLMHEKLFFGSGTQLSVL.

The gene calls are TRBV4-1 and TRBJ1-2, with 7 nucleotides matching TRBD1. Germline V gene lookup returns CDR1 MGHRA and CDR2 YSYEKL. The length of the CDR3 is 14 residues. V trimming: 5 bases; J trimming: 1 base; junction bases outside the gene matches: 4. The CDR3 nucleotides read TGCGCCAGCAGCGAGACAGGGATTAACTATGGCTACACCTTC. Encoded protein: CASSETGINYGYTF.

This clone was observed many times. The chain combines TRBV27 with TRBJ1-2, with D possibly being TRBD1 (6 bases). Trimming pared 5 bases from V and 2 bases from J, leaving 15 bases between. Germline V lookup: CDR1 MNHEY, CDR2 SMNVEV (reference sequence). This CDR3 is 15 amino acids long. CDR3: CASSPTPTGNYGYTF. CDR3 sequence (DNA): TGTGCCAGCAGTCCGACACCCACAGGGAACTATGGCTACACCTTC.

Turning to this clone: The identical CDR3 is also encoded by other nucleotide sequences in the sample. The chain recombines TRBV18 with TRBJ2-5, with D unresolved. The V gene lost 1 base and the J gene lost 2 bases, with 2 bases spanning the gap. Germline V gene data show CDR1 as KGHSH and CDR2 as LQKENI. The CDR3 is 12 amino acids. The CDR3, as DNA: TGTGCCAGCTCACCACGACAAGAGACCCAGTACTTC. This translates into CASSPRQETQYF.

This clone was counted between two and nine times. The rearrangement joins TRBV30 to TRBJ1-2; the D gene is possibly TRBD1 (5 bases). Trimming removed 2 bases from V and 7 bases from J, with 11 bases in between. The CDR3 extends over 12 amino acids. From germline, CDR1 is GTSNPN and CDR2 SVGIG (reference sequence). The CDR3: CAWSNQGAGYTF. The CDR3 DNA is TGTGCCTGGAGTAACCAGGGAGCTGGCTACACCTTC.

This clone was seen a few times. This CDR3 is CASTKTGTNNSPLHF. The CDR3 bases are TGTGCCTCCACCAAAACCGGGACTAATAATTCACCCCTCCACTTT. The rearrangement uses TRBV30 and TRBJ1-6; the D gene is possibly TRBD1 (5 bases). The CDR3 runs to 15 residues. In germline, CDR1 is GTSNPN, CDR2 SVGIG (reference sequence). V gave up 7 bases and J gave up 5 bases, with 18 bases separating them.

This chain connects TRBV11-2 to TRBJ2-1; no reliable D call. The CDR3 loop spans 11 amino acids. The ends were cut back, 2 bases at V and 13 bases at J, with 9 bases in the middle. From germline, CDR1 is SGHAT and CDR2 FQNNGV. The CDR3 region has the DNA TGTGCCAGCAGCTTACCGAGCGTCCAGTTCTTC. Its translation: CASSLPSVQFF. Looking up the rest from reference TRBV11-2 and TRBJ2-1 gives the full variable domain: EAGVAQSPRYKIIEKRQSVAFWCNPISGHATLYWYQQILGQGPKLLIQFQNNGVVDDSQLPKDRFSAERLKGVDSTLKIQPAKLEDSAVYLCASSLPSVQFFGPGTRLTVL.

J is TRBJ2-5 and V is TRBV1; the table's D call, TRBD2, has no DNA check behind it. TRBV1 is a recognized pseudogene. This CDR3 comprises 15 residues. The CDR3 DNA follows: TGCACCAGCAGCCCCCCTTGGACTGACCAAGAGACCCAGTACTTC. Its translation: CTSSPPWTDQETQYF.

This clone was seen once. Other DNA sequences within the sample encode an identical CDR3. The chain is built from TRBV19 and TRBJ2-3; D may correspond to TRBD1 or TRBD2 (5 bases each). This CDR3 contains 13 residues. V lost 6 bases to trimming and J lost 0 bases, with 7 bases between them. Germline lookup yields CDR1 LNHDA and CDR2 SQIVND (reference sequence). CDR3 residues: CASRRDSTDTQYF. The CDR3 DNA reads TGTGCCAGTAGACGGGACAGCACAGATACGCAGTATTTT.

The sample holds a few counts of this clone. The V gene is TRBV4-2, the J gene TRBJ2-3; TRBD1 matches 11 bases. The CDR3 has 17 residues. From germline, CDR1 is LGHNA and CDR2 YNFKEQ. J gave up 2 bases and V 2 bases, and 6 bases lay outside the gene matches. CDR3 loop: CASSQTGQGGLTDTQYF. Here the CDR3 DNA reads TGTGCCAGCAGCCAAACGGGACAGGGGGGCCTCACAGATACGCAGTATTTT.

This chain uses TRBV6-6 with TRBJ2-3; D is unclear. V lost 5 bases and J 5 bases, leaving 8 bases between the germline ends. From germline, CDR1 is MNHNY and CDR2 SVGAGI (reference sequence). The CDR3 covers 12 residues. The CDR3 protein is CASSTVGDTQYF. CDR3 nucleotide sequence: TGTGCCAGCAGTACGGTGGGAGATACGCAGTATTTT.

Of note for this clone: Other nucleotide sequences from this sample produce the same CDR3. The genes are TRBV19 and TRBJ1-1; possible D gene TRBD1, 5 bases. CDR3 length: 13 amino acids. Looked up from germline, CDR1 is LNHDA and CDR2 is SQIVND (reference sequence). V was trimmed by 4 bases and J by 2 bases, leaving 8 bases between them. CDR3 coding DNA: TGTGCCAGTAGTACAGGGAGAAACACTGAAGCTTTCTTT. It encodes CASSTGRNTEAFF.

CDR3 in amino acids: CASSRTAPETQYF. The CDR3 DNA sequence: TGTGCCAGCAGCCGGACAGCACCGGAGACCCAGTACTTC. The genes are TRBV2 and TRBJ2-5; the D gene is possibly TRBD1 (6 bases). This CDR3 region has 13 residues. Trimming took 6 bases from V and 5 from J, leaving 13 bases between them. The germline gives CDR1 SNHLY, CDR2 FYNNEI.

This clone turned up a few times. The chain couples TRBV29-1 to TRBJ2-7; D not certain. Trimming cost V 7 bases and J 2 bases, with 12 bases left between them. This CDR3 region has 12 residues. CDR1 is SQVTM and CDR2 is ANQGSEA in the germline V gene. CDR3 DNA: TGCAGCGCCGAGGATGCGCCCTACGAGCAGTACTTC. Protein sequence: CSAEDAPYEQYF.

The V call is TRBV12-1, the J call TRBJ2-4; the table assigns TRBD2, which was not confirmed against the DNA. TRBV12-1 is labeled a pseudogene. The CDR3 runs to 20 residues. The CDR3 bases are TGTGCCAGCAGCCCCTTAGCGGGAGGCCCAAAAGGAGCCAACAAAAACATTCAGTACTTC. Its translation: CASSPLAGGPKGANKNIQYF.

This clone was seen just once. The rearrangement uses TRBV11-2 and TRBJ2-5, with D perhaps assigned TRBD1 or TRBD2 (6 bases each). CDR1 and CDR2 from the germline V gene are SGHAT and FQNNGV. The CDR3 contains 18 residues. Trimming removed 2 bases at V and 4 bases at J, with 23 bases between. CDR3 region: CASSLIPVRGGRGETQYF. The CDR3 nucleotides are TGTGCCAGCAGCTTAATTCCCGTTCGTGGGGGGCGGGGAGAGACCCAGTACTTC.

This clone has more than one count but fewer than ten. This sequence joins TRBV10-3 and TRBJ2-7; D possibly corresponds to TRBD1 (6 bases). Germline-derived CDR1 and CDR2 are ENHRY and SYGVKD. This CDR3 is built from 13 residues. Trimming shortened V by 2 bases and J by 5 bases, and 10 bases separated the two germline ends. This CDR3 is CAISEGTSNEQYF. The CDR3 DNA is TGTGCCATCAGTGAGGGGACAAGTAACGAGCAGTACTTC.

The CDR3 DNA reads as TGTGCCAGCAGTTATGCTAGGGATACGCAGTATTTT. Amino acids: CASSYARDTQYF. The V and J genes are TRBV6-1 and TRBJ2-3, with D unresolved. CDR1 and CDR2 (germline): MNHNS, SASEGT. This CDR3 has 12 amino acids. V was trimmed by 5 bases and J by 6 bases, leaving 9 bases between them.

The chain uses TRBV5-4 and TRBJ1-6, with D unclear. Trimming pared 4 bases from V and 1 base from J, leaving 6 bases between. Per germline, CDR1 SGHNT and CDR2 YYREEE (reference sequence). The CDR3 has 14 amino acids. The CDR3 here is CASSRESYNSPLHF. The CDR3 nucleotides are TGTGCCAGCAGCCGTGAATCCTATAATTCACCCCTCCACTTT.

V usage is TRBV7-2 and J usage is TRBJ2-6; TRBD2 might be the D (7 bases). Trimming pared 5 bases from V and 0 bases from J, leaving 14 bases between. Germline V gene data show CDR1 as SGHTA and CDR2 as FQGNSA. The CDR3 is 17 residues long. The CDR3 is CASSQRGGPSGANVLTF. The CDR3 DNA sequence: TGTGCCAGCAGCCAGAGGGGGGGCCCCTCTGGGGCCAACGTCCTGACTTTC. Drawing the rest from reference TRBV7-2 and TRBJ2-6, the complete variable domain is GAGVSQSPSNKVTEKGKDVELRCDPISGHTALYWYRQSLGQGLEFLIYFQGNSAPDKSGLPSDRFSAERTGGSVSTLTIQRTQQEDSAVYLCASSQRGGPSGANVLTFGAGSRLTVL.

This clone was detected once. The gene calls are TRBV25-1 and TRBJ1-5; perhaps TRBD1 as D (5 bases). CDR3 length: 15 amino acids. Germline V gene data show CDR1 as MGHDK and CDR2 as SYGVNS. Here the CDR3 reads CATREGRYRNQPQHF. Here the CDR3 DNA reads TGTGCGACTAGGGAGGGGCGGTATAGGAATCAGCCCCAGCATTTT.

The chain recombines TRBV18 with TRBJ2-1; D unresolved. Germline V gene data show CDR1 as KGHSH and CDR2 as LQKENI. With 0 bases removed from V and 5 bases from J, the gap between germline ends came to 14 bases. There are 16 residues in the CDR3. The CDR3 sequence: CASSPPSRRGDNEQFF. The CDR3 DNA reads TGTGCCAGCTCACCACCCTCTCGCCGTGGAGACAATGAGCAGTTCTTC.

CDR3 amino acids: CASSPQGAGTEQYF. CDR3 coding DNA: TGTGCCAGCAGCCCGCAGGGGGCGGGTACCGAGCAGTACTTC. The rearrangement links TRBV7-2 to TRBJ2-7, with TRBD1 matching 8 bases. Germline V gives CDR1 SGHTA, CDR2 FQGNSA. Unmatched junction bases numbered 9, after V lost 5 bases and J lost 6 bases. The CDR3 loop spans 14 amino acids.

The chain combines TRBV10-3 with TRBJ2-7; 10 nucleotides line up with TRBD1. This CDR3 contains 15 residues. Per the germline V gene, CDR1 is ENHRY and CDR2 is SYGVKD. J gave up 4 bases and V 11 bases, and 14 bases lay outside the gene matches. CDR3 residues: CASSPPGTGVYEQYF. CDR3 nucleotide sequence: TGTGCCTCGAGCCCCCCCGGGACAGGGGTATACGAGCAGTACTTC.

As to this clone: The junction shows a germline mismatch at one end, possibly a read error. The sample holds other DNA sequences that translate to the same CDR3. V gene TRBV7-9 combines with J gene TRBJ1-6, with TRBD1 matching over 9 bases. The CDR3 totals 14 residues. In germline, CDR1 is SEHNR, CDR2 FQNEAQ (reference sequence). Here the CDR3 DNA reads TGCGCCAGCAGCCGCGGACAGGGGAATTCACCCCTCCACTTT. It codes for CASSRGQGNSPLHF.

As regards this clone: Other DNA sequences from this sample encode an identical CDR3 as well. The V gene is TRBV28, the J gene TRBJ1-5; no clear D gene. CDR3 size: 12 residues. The V and J ends lost 6 bases and 4 bases respectively, with 7 bases between them. The germline gives CDR1 MDHEN, CDR2 SYDVKM. DNA of the CDR3: TGTGCCAGCAGGGGCCCAAATCAGCCCCAGCATTTT. Translation gives CASRGPNQPQHF.

This chain uses TRBV28 with TRBJ1-5, with 7 bases that match TRBD1. Germline CDR1 is MDHEN and CDR2 is SYDVKM. CDR3 length: 15 residues. J lost 1 base, V lost 1 base, and 1 base had no gene match. DNA for the CDR3: TGTGCCAGCAGTTTATACAGGGGCAGCAATCAGCCCCAGCATTTT. It encodes CASSLYRGSNQPQHF.